These T cell receptor beta chains were read from a single sample in a study of blood T cell repertoires in COVID-19. This table comes from immunoSEQ multiplex PCR, and its TCRdb copy is limited to in-frame clones, with some not included. The repertoire has approximately 210,000 clones, less than 90% of them found once; the top ten carry 20%. Material: peripheral blood. These TCRs come from a human donor in a cohort sampled during active COVID-19. The CDR3 runs from the conserved cysteine through the conserved F or W. D genes are given only for firm matches. Size values are once, few and many counts, or a class for expanded clones, and some rows have none.

d_gene: TRBD1; abundance: -; v_gene: TRBV14; j_gene: TRBJ1-3; CDR3aa: CASSQWTGFGNTIYF; CDR3nt: TGTGCCAGCAGCCAATGGACAGGCTTTGGAAACACCATATATTTT
d_gene: TRBD2; abundance: -; v_gene: TRBV29-1; j_gene: TRBJ2-1; CDR3aa: CSVVTSVPGDEQFF; CDR3nt: TGCAGCGTTGTCACTAGCGTCCCTGGGGATGAGCAGTTCTTC
d_gene: TRBD1; abundance: -; v_gene: TRBV27; j_gene: TRBJ2-6; CDR3aa: CATTTGGTGANVLTF; CDR3nt: TGTGCCACCACGACAGGGGGGACTGGGGCCAACGTCCTGACTTTC
d_gene: -; abundance: -; v_gene: TRBV7-2; j_gene: TRBJ1-6; CDR3aa: CASSLVVISGQTAISPLHF; CDR3nt: TGTGCCAGCAGCTTAGTGGTCATAAGCGGACAGACGGCGATTTCACCCCTCCACTTT
d_gene: -; abundance: -; v_gene: TRBV6-6; j_gene: TRBJ2-5; CDR3aa: CASSYPDKEETQYF; CDR3nt: TGTGCCAGCAGTTACCCAGACAAGGAAGAGACCCAGTACTTC
d_gene: -; abundance: once; v_gene: TRBV7-9; j_gene: TRBJ1-5; CDR3aa: CASSFAGNQPQHF; CDR3nt: TGTGCCAGCAGCTTCGCGGGAAATCAGCCCCAGCATTTT
d_gene: TRBD2; abundance: -; v_gene: TRBV9; j_gene: TRBJ2-1; CDR3aa: CASGGGRARNEQFF; CDR3nt: TGTGCCAGCGGGGGCGGGAGGGCCCGGAATGAGCAGTTCTTC
d_gene: -; abundance: -; v_gene: TRBV5-8; j_gene: TRBJ2-1; CDR3aa: CASKTPLRPGNEQFF; CDR3nt: TGTGCCAGTAAGACTCCCCTCCGCCCGGGCAATGAGCAGTTCTTC
d_gene: -; abundance: few; v_gene: TRBV10-1; j_gene: TRBJ2-2; CDR3aa: CASRRGFTGELFF; CDR3nt: TGCGCCAGCCGCAGGGGCTTCACCGGGGAGCTGTTTTTT
d_gene: -; abundance: -; v_gene: TRBV2; j_gene: TRBJ1-5; CDR3aa: CASSELGAGQPQHF; CDR3nt: TGTGCCAGCAGTGAACTGGGCGCGGGGCAGCCCCAGCATTTT
d_gene: -; abundance: -; v_gene: TRBV27; j_gene: TRBJ2-3; CDR3aa: CASSLSRVSDTQYF; CDR3nt: TGTGCCAGCAGTTTATCGAGGGTGTCAGATACGCAGTATTTT
d_gene: -; abundance: -; v_gene: TRBV7-4; j_gene: TRBJ2-1; CDR3aa: CASLASSKYNEQFF; CDR3nt: TGTGCCTCCCTAGCGAGTTCAAAATACAATGAGCAGTTCTTC
d_gene: -; abundance: -; v_gene: TRBV5-1; j_gene: TRBJ1-1; CDR3aa: CASSLVARNTEAFF; CDR3nt: TGCGCCAGCAGCTTGGTCGCGCGGAACACTGAAGCTTTCTTT
d_gene: TRBD1; abundance: -; v_gene: TRBV5-5; j_gene: TRBJ1-2; CDR3aa: CASSLGQGGGYTF; CDR3nt: TGTGCCAGCAGCTTGGGACAGGGTGGTGGCTACACCTTC
d_gene: TRBD1; abundance: -; v_gene: TRBV12-5; j_gene: TRBJ2-7; CDR3aa: CATGTVSYEQYF; CDR3nt: TGTGCTACTGGGACAGTGTCCTACGAGCAGTACTTC
d_gene: TRBD1; abundance: -; v_gene: TRBV11-2; j_gene: TRBJ2-1; CDR3aa: CASSLGAGGEQFF; CDR3nt: TGTGCCAGCAGCTTAGGCGCAGGGGGAGAGCAGTTCTTC
d_gene: -; abundance: few; v_gene: TRBV3-1/TRBV3-2; j_gene: TRBJ1-5; CDR3aa: CASSRGAASYQPQHF; CDR3nt: TGTGCCAGCAGCCGGGGCGCGGCCTCTTATCAGCCCCAGCATTTT
d_gene: TRBD1; abundance: -; v_gene: TRBV3-1/TRBV3-2; j_gene: TRBJ1-4; CDR3aa: CASSVGTGDGNEKLFF; CDR3nt: TGTGCCAGCAGTGTCGGGACAGGGGATGGTAATGAAAAACTGTTTTTT
d_gene: -; abundance: -; v_gene: TRBV19; j_gene: TRBJ1-2; CDR3aa: CASSMAGNNYGYTF; CDR3nt: TGTGCCAGTAGTATGGCAGGAAATAACTATGGCTACACCTTC
d_gene: -; abundance: -; v_gene: TRBV25-1; j_gene: TRBJ2-5; CDR3aa: CASSEHDGGMQETQYF; CDR3nt: TGTGCCAGCAGTGAACACGATGGAGGGATGCAAGAGACCCAGTACTTC
d_gene: TRBD2; abundance: -; v_gene: TRBV7-8; j_gene: TRBJ2-2; CDR3aa: CASSLRREAGELFF; CDR3nt: TGTGCCAGCAGCTTAAGGCGGGAGGCCGGGGAGCTGTTTTTT
d_gene: TRBD2; abundance: -; v_gene: TRBV10-3; j_gene: TRBJ2-6; CDR3aa: CAIRGGGLAGESGANVLTF; CDR3nt: TGTGCCATCAGGGGCGGGGGACTAGCGGGAGAAAGTGGGGCCAACGTCCTGACTTTC